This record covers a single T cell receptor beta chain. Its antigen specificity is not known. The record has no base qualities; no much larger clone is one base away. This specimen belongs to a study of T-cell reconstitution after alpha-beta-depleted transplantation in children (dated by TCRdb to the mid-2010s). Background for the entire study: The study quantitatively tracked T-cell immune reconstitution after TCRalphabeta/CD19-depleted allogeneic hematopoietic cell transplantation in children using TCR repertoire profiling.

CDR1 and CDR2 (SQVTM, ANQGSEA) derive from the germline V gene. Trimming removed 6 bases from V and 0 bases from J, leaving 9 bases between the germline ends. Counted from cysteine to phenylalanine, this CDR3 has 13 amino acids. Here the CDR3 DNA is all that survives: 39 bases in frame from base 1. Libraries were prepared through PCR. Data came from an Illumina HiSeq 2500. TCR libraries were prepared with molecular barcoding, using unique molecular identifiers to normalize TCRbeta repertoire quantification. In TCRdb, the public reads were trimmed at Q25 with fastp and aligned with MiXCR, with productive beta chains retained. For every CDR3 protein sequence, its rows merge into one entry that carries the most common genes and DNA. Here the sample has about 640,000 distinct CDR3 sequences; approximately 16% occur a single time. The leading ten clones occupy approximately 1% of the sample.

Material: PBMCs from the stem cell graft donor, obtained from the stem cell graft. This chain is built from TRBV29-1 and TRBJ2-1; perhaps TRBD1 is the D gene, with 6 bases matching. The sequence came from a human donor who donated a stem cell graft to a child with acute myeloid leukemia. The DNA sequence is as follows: TGCAGCGTGACAGGAAGCTCCTACAATGAGCAGTTCTTC. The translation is CSVTGSSYNEQFF.